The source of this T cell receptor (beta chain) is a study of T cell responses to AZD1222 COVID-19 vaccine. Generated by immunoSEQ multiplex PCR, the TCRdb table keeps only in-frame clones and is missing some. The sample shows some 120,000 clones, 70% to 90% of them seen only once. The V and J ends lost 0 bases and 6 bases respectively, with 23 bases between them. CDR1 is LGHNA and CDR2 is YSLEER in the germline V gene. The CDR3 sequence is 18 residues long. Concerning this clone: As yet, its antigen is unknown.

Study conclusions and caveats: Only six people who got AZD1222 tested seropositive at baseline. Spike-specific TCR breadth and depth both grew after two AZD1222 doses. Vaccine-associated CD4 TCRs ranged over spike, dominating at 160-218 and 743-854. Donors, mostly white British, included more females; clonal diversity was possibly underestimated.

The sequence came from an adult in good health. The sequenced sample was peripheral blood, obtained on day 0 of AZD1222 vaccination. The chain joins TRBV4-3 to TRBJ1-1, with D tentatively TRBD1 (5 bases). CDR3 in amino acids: CASSQDHWGGQEKAEAFF. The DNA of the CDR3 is TGCGCCAGCAGCCAAGATCATTGGGGGGGTCAGGAGAAGGCTGAAGCTTTCTTT.